This T cell receptor (beta chain) was profiled in a study of human T cells and chemical hapten exposure. The wider study: Scalp application of diphenylcyclopropenone was performed weekly in patients across the entire roughly 24-week study. Upper-back patches of 0.01% DPC were read at 6 days.

The time point is: pre-sensitization, week 0. Treatment denoted: therapeutic diphenylcyclopropenone sensitization with weekly scalp DPC. Unfractionated whole blood yielded the extracted total RNA. Within the library, unique molecular identifiers were attached to each individual cDNA molecule. TCRdb fed the RACE reads into MiXCR, producing one record per CDR3 protein. Of approximately 52,000 distinct CDR3 sequences listed, about 9% are singletons. Per the germline V gene, CDR1 is DFQATT and CDR2 is SNEGSKA (reference sequence). The CDR3 is made up of 16 amino acids. Losses at the gene ends were 1 base for V and 3 bases for J; bases not matched to a gene: 8.

The V call is TRBV20-1, the J call TRBJ2-1; 8 bases line up with TRBD2. This sample comprised whole blood, obtained in connection with sensitization to the hapten diphenylcyclopropenone (DPC). The TCR was taken from a woman between 35 and 50 years old with alopecia areata. Some clones in this sample may be carry-over from other donors' samples. The CDR3 region is CSARVARGGHYNEQFF. CDR3 bases: TGCAGTGCTAGAGTGGCTCGGGGGGGCCACTACAATGAGCAGTTCTTC.